This entry describes one T cell receptor (beta chain). Original handling: Nucleated cell number was recorded as an estimate derived from reference gene primer amplification. Clones were read by immunoSEQ multiplex PCR, and TCRdb kept only the in-frame ones, dropping some. D and trimming come from the DNA, and the V and J calls and clone size come from that table. The table shows tens of thousands of clones, with 87% occurring only once. The record originates from a study of blood T cell repertoires in COVID-19. Trimming left V 11 bases short and J 5 bases short, with 16 bases between. The CDR3 has 12 residues.

Sequencing was carried out using peripheral blood. The chain combines TRBV23-1 with TRBJ2-7; a possible D gene is TRBD1 (5 bases). TRBV23-1 is filed as an ORF, its function uncertain. This clonotype originated in a woman aged 45-65 years with acute or convalescent COVID-19. CDR3 residues: CAPPGRQHEQYF. The CDR3 DNA sequence: TGCGCCCCCCCCGGGCGACAGCACGAGCAGTACTTC.